Described below is a single TCR beta chain sequence and its context. No antigen is known for it. The identical CDR3 is also encoded by other nucleotide sequences in the sample. CD8 cells classed as naive were CD45RO-negative and positively selected for CCR7, excluding terminally differentiated effector memory CD45RA+ cells. The record originates from a study of shared clonotypes between healthy human individuals. Study-level points and caveats: When compared with the clonotypes that were shared by all four sorted-subset donors, the non-shared clonotypes turned out to have lower generation probabilities. With a handful of donors compared, around 5% of naive CD4 clonotypes were shared.

Per the germline V gene, CDR1 is MNHEY and CDR2 is SVGAGI. This CDR3 spans 14 amino acids. V dropped 0 bases and J dropped 3 bases, with 8 bases sitting between them. Profiled with immunoSEQ multiplex PCR; TCRdb holds only in-frame clones, not every one. The profile covers millions of clones, with more than 85% appearing a single time and 1.5% to 2% taken by the ten largest. The gene calls are TRBV6-5 and TRBJ2-5, with D perhaps TRBD1 (5 bases). The sequencing sample was made of naive CD8+ T cells from PBMCs. The origin of this receptor is a man in his late teens or twenties in good health. Some clones in this sample may be carry-over from other donors' samples. The chain's CDR3 is CASSYSDREETQYF. For the CDR3, the DNA is TGTGCCAGCAGTTACTCAGACAGAGAAGAGACCCAGTACTTC.